These 7 T cell receptor beta chains were sequenced from one sample in a study of identical twins. TCRdb fed the 5' RACE reads into MiXCR, producing one record per CDR3 protein. The table lists 450,000 to 650,000 distinct CDR3 sequences, around a tenth of them singletons. Separately, the same data were catalogued under a study of yellow fever vaccine responses in identical twins.

Input material: PBMCs. These receptors originate from a woman aged 18-29 years in good health.

This clonotype came up a few times. The V and J genes are TRBV4-3 and TRBJ2-7; D is possibly TRBD2 (6 bases). Germline CDR1 and CDR2: LGHNA and YSLEER. The CDR3 runs to 14 residues. The V end lost 4 bases, the J end lost 3 bases, and 13 bases lay between the germline ends. The CDR3 spells CASSPGVGIYEQYF. The DNA for the CDR3 is TGCGCCAGCAGCCCGGGGGTGGGAATCTACGAGCAGTACTTC.

This chain connects TRBV6-2 or TRBV6-3 to TRBJ2-6, with 7 nucleotides matching TRBD1. V dropped 8 bases and J dropped 1; count of bases not matched to a gene: 2. Germline assignment: CDR1 MNHEY and CDR2 SVGEGT. The CDR3 totals 14 residues. The CDR3: CASDRVSGANVLTF. CDR3 nucleotide sequence: TGTGCCAGCGACAGGGTATCTGGGGCCAACGTCCTGACTTTC.

The sample holds many counts of this clonotype. V and J are TRBV15 and TRBJ1-3; D gene ambiguous. Per germline, CDR1 LNHNV and CDR2 YYDKDF (reference sequence). The V gene lost 3 bases and the J gene lost 0 bases, with 3 bases spanning the gap. The CDR3 totals 13 residues. The DNA for the CDR3 is TGTGCCACCAGCAGTGACTCTGGAAACACCATATATTTT. It encodes CATSSDSGNTIYF.

This clonotype was recorded a few times. This chain joins TRBV20-1 and TRBJ2-5; no definite D call. Per the germline V gene, CDR1 is DFQATT and CDR2 is SNEGSKA (reference sequence). CDR3 size: 13 residues. The CDR3 sequence: CSPQPFLEETQYF. The CDR3 DNA follows: TGCAGCCCTCAACCGTTTCTTGAAGAGACCCAGTACTTC.

This rearrangement joins TRBV7-9 to TRBJ1-4, with 8 bases that match TRBD1. Looked up from germline, CDR1 is SEHNR and CDR2 is FQNEAQ (reference sequence). The junction had 8 bases not matched to a gene; V was cut back by 3 bases and J by 8 bases. The CDR3 has 15 amino acids. The CDR3 DNA is TGTGCCAGCAGCTTTATCTGGACAGGGAAGGAAAAACTGTTTTTT. This encodes CASSFIWTGKEKLFF.

The rearrangement links TRBV18 to TRBJ2-7; 8 bases agree with TRBD1. In germline, CDR1 is KGHSH, CDR2 LQKENI. Trimming cost V 3 bases and J 2 bases; bases outside gene matches: 6. The CDR3 totals 15 residues. CDR3 bases: TGTGCCAGCTCACCCCGGGACAGGAATACCTACGAGCAGTACTTC. Protein product: CASSPRDRNTYEQYF. The complete variable domain, with remaining parts taken from reference TRBV18 and TRBJ2-7, reads NAGVMQNPRHLVRRRGQEARLRCSPMKGHSHVYWYRQLPEEGLKFMVYLQKENIIDESGMPKERFSAEFPKEGPSILRIQQVVRGDSAAYFCASSPRDRNTYEQYFGPGTRLTVT.

This clonotype was counted only a few times. This chain uses TRBV4-2 with TRBJ2-7; TRBD2 matches at 7 bases. The CDR3 loop spans 14 amino acids. The junction had 4 bases not matched to a gene; V was cut back by 3 bases and J by 2 bases. Germline CDR1 and CDR2: LGHNA and YNFKEQ. The CDR3 DNA reads TGTGCCAGCAGCCAGGAGACTAGCCCCTACGAGCAGTACTTC. This gives the protein CASSQETSPYEQYF.